The source of this T cell receptor beta chain is a study of cytomegalovirus exposure and HLA in healthy donors. Study-wide results and caveats: Later analysis showed TCR association rates varying by HLA locus, highest for DRB1 and lowest for HLA-C. A later analysis showed that HLA-associated TCR beta chains had undergone more clonal expansion than equally common others. TCR sequences were mostly rare, though some public TCRs occurred in many donors.

This clone was recorded only once. What it recognizes is unknown. This CDR3 contains 15 residues. J lost 6 bases, V lost 6 bases, and 11 bases had no gene match. CDR1 is MGHRA, CDR2 YSYEKL, per germline. The PCR made use of 60 Vbeta and 13 Jbeta primers. Assay: immunoSEQ multiplex PCR; the TCRdb copy retains only in-frame clones and omits some. The sample comprises about 130,000 clones, around 83% of which are singletons, and less than 1.5% rests with the top ten. This sequence originates from a girl aged 2 to 9 in good health and CMV-seronegative. Specimen: PBMCs. The chain is built from TRBV4-1 and TRBJ2-3; 8 bases line up with TRBD2. The CDR3 loop reads CASRQTSGGADTQYF. In nucleotides, the CDR3 is TGCGCCAGCAGGCAGACGTCCGGGGGGGCCGATACGCAGTATTTT.